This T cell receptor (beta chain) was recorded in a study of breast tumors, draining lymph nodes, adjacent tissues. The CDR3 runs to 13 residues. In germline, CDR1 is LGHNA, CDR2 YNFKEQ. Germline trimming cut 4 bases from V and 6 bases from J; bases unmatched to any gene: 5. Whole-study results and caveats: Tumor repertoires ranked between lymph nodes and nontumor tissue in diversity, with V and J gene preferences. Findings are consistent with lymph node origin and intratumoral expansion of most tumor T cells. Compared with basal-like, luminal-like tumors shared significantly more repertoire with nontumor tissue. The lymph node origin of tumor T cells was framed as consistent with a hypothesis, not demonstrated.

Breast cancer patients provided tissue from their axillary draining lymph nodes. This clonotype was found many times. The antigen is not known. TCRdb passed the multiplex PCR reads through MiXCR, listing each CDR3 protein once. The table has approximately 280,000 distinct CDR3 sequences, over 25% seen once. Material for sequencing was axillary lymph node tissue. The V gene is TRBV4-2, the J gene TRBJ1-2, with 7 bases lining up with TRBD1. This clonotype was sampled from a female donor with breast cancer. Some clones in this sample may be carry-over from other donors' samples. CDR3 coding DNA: TGTGCCAGCAGCCTACCAGGGGGTAATGGCTACACCTTC. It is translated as CASSLPGGNGYTF.